The clone carrying this TCR beta chain is identified as medium-sized from frequency. Antigen: not known. The data stem from a study of T cell clusters in autoimmune cytopenias. TRB rearrangements were amplified by touch-down multiplex PCR with mixed TRB-A/B primers. TCRdb reanalyzed the multiplex PCR reads and collapses them to one entry per CDR3 protein, without DNA. Recorded here are a few hundred distinct CDR3 sequences; the top ten clones represent about two thirds. Each sample's input was roughly 230 ng genomic DNA, 38,000 or so genome equivalents. General observations from the study: Primary autoimmune cytopenia patients appeared to lack physiological T cell clusters present in healthy donors. Active autoimmune hepatitis patients had roughly 2.9-fold fewer exclusive TRB clusters than healthy donors. The cluster-lack signature was not seen for secondary cytopenia versus chronic lymphocytic leukemia. TRB repertoire shifts in secondary cytopenia and chronic lymphocytic leukemia mostly reflected lymphoma, not autoimmunity.

Sample: peripheral blood. The TCR sequence derives from a human donor with an autoimmune cytopenia or autoimmune hepatitis (not recorded which).

This CDR3 is CASSHDRQGFNEKLFF. This chain joins TRBV6-5 and TRBJ1-4; TCRdb selects TRBD1, and the lack of DNA leaves this call unchecked. The CDR3 extends over 16 amino acids. Germline values: CDR1 MNHEY, CDR2 SVGAGI.